This entry describes one T cell receptor beta chain. This sample was taken from a study of shared T cell receptors in the human thymus. Here immunoSEQ multiplex PCR was the method, and the copy in TCRdb shows in-frame clones only, minus some. The sample includes some 720,000 clones, approximately 87% of them seen just once. This CDR3 has 15 amino acids. Per germline, CDR1 LGHNA and CDR2 YSLEER. V was clipped by 4 bases and J by 2 bases, with 11 bases between them. These data were also reused for a study on human thymus T cells. That paper notes: The thymus tissue came from resections taken during corrective heart surgery.

The receptor's source is a boy under three years old with a congenital heart defect. This chain connects TRBV4-3 to TRBJ2-2; D is ambiguous. Sequencing was done on a sample of thymocytes. CDR3 sequence (DNA): TGCGCCAGCAGCCCCCGACTGGATAACACCGGGGAGCTGTTTTTT. Protein: CASSPRLDNTGELFF.